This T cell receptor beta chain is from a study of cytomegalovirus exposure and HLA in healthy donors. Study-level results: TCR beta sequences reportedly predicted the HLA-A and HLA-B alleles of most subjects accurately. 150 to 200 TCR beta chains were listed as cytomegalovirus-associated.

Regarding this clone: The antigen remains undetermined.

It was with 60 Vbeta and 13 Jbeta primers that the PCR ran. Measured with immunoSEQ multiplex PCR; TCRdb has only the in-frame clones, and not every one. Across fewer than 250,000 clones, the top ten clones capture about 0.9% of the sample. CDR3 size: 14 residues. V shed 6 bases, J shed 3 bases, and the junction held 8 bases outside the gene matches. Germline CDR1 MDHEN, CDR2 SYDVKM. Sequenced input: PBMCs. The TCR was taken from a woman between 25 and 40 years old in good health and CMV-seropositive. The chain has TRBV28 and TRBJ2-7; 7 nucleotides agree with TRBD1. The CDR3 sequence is CASSVQGMIYEQYF. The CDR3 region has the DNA TGTGCCAGCAGCGTACAGGGGATGATCTACGAGCAGTACTTC.